A selection of T cell receptor beta chains follows, all from one sample in a study of blood T cell repertoires in COVID-19. Libraries were prepared by immunoSEQ multiplex PCR; TCRdb keeps only in-frame clonotypes and omits some of them. This table holds about 220,000 clones, 65% to 85% found once. Sequencing was carried out using PBMCs or T cells enriched from blood (not recorded which). The receptor source for this set is a woman aged 55-69 years who had recovered from COVID-19. Each CDR3 is given without its conserved first and last residue. A D gene is named only where the DNA matches it firmly.

cdr3_aa: ASSGGARLYEQY; cdr3_length: 12; d_call: NA; v_call: TRBV3-1/TRBV3-2
cdr3_aa: ASRGADTQY; cdr3_length: 9; d_call: NA; v_call: TRBV5-1
cdr3_aa: ASTAGTGGFYGYT; cdr3_length: 13; d_call: TRBD1; v_call: TRBV6-5
cdr3_aa: ASSSGQGTTPPGELF; cdr3_length: 15; d_call: TRBD1; v_call: TRBV5-4
cdr3_aa: ASSLSASGGAGETQY; cdr3_length: 15; d_call: TRBD2; v_call: TRBV5-1
cdr3_aa: ASISMGARVGTEAF; cdr3_length: 14; d_call: NA; v_call: TRBV2
cdr3_aa: ASSRPDRGLGNTIY; cdr3_length: 14; d_call: TRBD1; v_call: TRBV6-6
cdr3_aa: ASSQGTTGELF; cdr3_length: 11; d_call: NA; v_call: TRBV6-5
cdr3_aa: ASSSQTGGIQPQH; cdr3_length: 13; d_call: TRBD1; v_call: TRBV7-2
cdr3_aa: ASSSSREGDYGYT; cdr3_length: 13; d_call: NA; v_call: TRBV7-9
cdr3_aa: ASSFITPAGEETQY; cdr3_length: 14; d_call: NA; v_call: TRBV27
cdr3_aa: ASSPGGTVGANVLT; cdr3_length: 14; d_call: NA; v_call: TRBV3-1/TRBV3-2
cdr3_aa: ASSRQGTEAF; cdr3_length: 10; d_call: TRBD1; v_call: TRBV3-1/TRBV3-2
cdr3_aa: ASTFGTGGHYGYT; cdr3_length: 13; d_call: TRBD1; v_call: TRBV19
cdr3_aa: ASSWDPQGTGELF; cdr3_length: 13; d_call: TRBD1; v_call: TRBV5-4
cdr3_aa: ASSIHRTGSNSPLH; cdr3_length: 14; d_call: TRBD1; v_call: TRBV19
cdr3_aa: ASSVTGTFYGYT; cdr3_length: 12; d_call: TRBD1; v_call: TRBV27
cdr3_aa: ASKGGYSNQPQH; cdr3_length: 12; d_call: NA; v_call: TRBV2
cdr3_aa: ASSQGTRPYEQY; cdr3_length: 12; d_call: TRBD2; v_call: TRBV3-1/TRBV3-2
cdr3_aa: ASSPQGRNIQY; cdr3_length: 11; d_call: NA; v_call: TRBV19
cdr3_aa: ASSDDDSTAEQY; cdr3_length: 12; d_call: NA; v_call: TRBV2
cdr3_aa: ASSIDREWGTEAF; cdr3_length: 13; d_call: TRBD1; v_call: TRBV5-6
cdr3_aa: ASTRDREKNSPLH; cdr3_length: 13; d_call: TRBD1; v_call: TRBV19
cdr3_aa: ASSKAETTYGYT; cdr3_length: 12; d_call: NA; v_call: TRBV6-5
cdr3_aa: ATSDLGTGVNRQPQH; cdr3_length: 15; d_call: TRBD1; v_call: TRBV24-1
cdr3_aa: ASSPGTVYPNEQY; cdr3_length: 13; d_call: TRBD1; v_call: TRBV18
cdr3_aa: ASSIPGHYVQY; cdr3_length: 11; d_call: NA; v_call: TRBV19
cdr3_aa: ASSGPGQGRTGELF; cdr3_length: 14; d_call: TRBD1; v_call: TRBV9
cdr3_aa: ASSETGGASSPLH; cdr3_length: 13; d_call: TRBD1; v_call: TRBV6-1
cdr3_aa: ASSRRTGGQETQY; cdr3_length: 13; d_call: TRBD1; v_call: TRBV5-1
cdr3_aa: ASSLSSGTFGEQF; cdr3_length: 13; d_call: NA; v_call: TRBV7-6
cdr3_aa: ASSVGTYSGGAFGELF; cdr3_length: 16; d_call: TRBD2; v_call: TRBV9
cdr3_aa: ASSPGGQLDEQF; cdr3_length: 12; d_call: NA; v_call: TRBV5-1
cdr3_aa: ASRVTGQGSEKLF; cdr3_length: 13; d_call: TRBD1; v_call: TRBV5-1
cdr3_aa: ASSLLRTGAYEQY; cdr3_length: 13; d_call: TRBD1; v_call: TRBV4-3
cdr3_aa: ASSSGRGRSEKLF; cdr3_length: 13; d_call: TRBD1; v_call: TRBV7-9
cdr3_aa: ASSLTGYNEQF; cdr3_length: 11; d_call: NA; v_call: TRBV19
cdr3_aa: SADIRNEQF; cdr3_length: 9; d_call: NA; v_call: TRBV20-1
cdr3_aa: ASSSGGTGYGYT; cdr3_length: 12; d_call: TRBD1; v_call: TRBV7-2
cdr3_aa: ASSHLGDTQY; cdr3_length: 10; d_call: NA; v_call: TRBV14
cdr3_aa: ASTDRVDQPQH; cdr3_length: 11; d_call: TRBD1; v_call: TRBV7-9
cdr3_aa: ASSSSGGFGYT; cdr3_length: 11; d_call: NA; v_call: TRBV6-5
cdr3_aa: ASSSPTSGTQY; cdr3_length: 11; d_call: NA; v_call: TRBV7-2
cdr3_aa: ASSLERVDTQY; cdr3_length: 11; d_call: NA; v_call: TRBV5-8
cdr3_aa: ASSYWVRESGNTIY; cdr3_length: 14; d_call: NA; v_call: TRBV11-2
cdr3_aa: ASSFGSANEQF; cdr3_length: 11; d_call: NA; v_call: TRBV13
cdr3_aa: ASSSENSPLH; cdr3_length: 10; d_call: NA; v_call: TRBV7-9
cdr3_aa: ASSPEPMNTEAF; cdr3_length: 12; d_call: NA; v_call: TRBV5-4
cdr3_aa: ASSQFSGGSRLYEQF; cdr3_length: 15; d_call: TRBD2; v_call: TRBV4-1
cdr3_aa: ASSLQETQY; cdr3_length: 9; d_call: NA; v_call: TRBV9
cdr3_aa: ASYPEPSNYGYT; cdr3_length: 12; d_call: NA; v_call: TRBV6-6
cdr3_aa: ASSLIRGRPNFYGYT; cdr3_length: 15; d_call: TRBD1; v_call: TRBV28
cdr3_aa: ASSPQAGGSYNEQF; cdr3_length: 14; d_call: TRBD1; v_call: TRBV18
cdr3_aa: ASSQGVAYEQY; cdr3_length: 11; d_call: TRBD1; v_call: TRBV6-2/TRBV6-3
cdr3_aa: ASSVGGAAAYEQY; cdr3_length: 13; d_call: NA; v_call: TRBV9
cdr3_aa: SASTLGQGPYEQY; cdr3_length: 13; d_call: TRBD1; v_call: TRBV29-1
cdr3_aa: ASSLKPGSEQF; cdr3_length: 11; d_call: NA; v_call: TRBV11-2